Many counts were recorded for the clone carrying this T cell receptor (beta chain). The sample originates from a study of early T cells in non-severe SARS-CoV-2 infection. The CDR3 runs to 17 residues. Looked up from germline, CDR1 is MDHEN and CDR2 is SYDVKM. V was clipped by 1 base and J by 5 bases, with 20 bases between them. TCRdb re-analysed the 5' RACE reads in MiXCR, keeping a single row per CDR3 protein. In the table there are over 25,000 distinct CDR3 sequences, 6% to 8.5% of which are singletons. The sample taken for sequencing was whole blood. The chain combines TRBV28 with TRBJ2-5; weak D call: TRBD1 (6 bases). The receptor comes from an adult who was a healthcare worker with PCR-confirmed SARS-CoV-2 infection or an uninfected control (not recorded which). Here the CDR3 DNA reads TGTGCCAGCAGTTTATTGGGCTCCAGGGGCGAACGGGAGACCCAGTACTTC. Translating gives CASSLLGSRGERETQYF. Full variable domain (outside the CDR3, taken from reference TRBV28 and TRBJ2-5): DVKVTQSSRYLVKRTGEKVFLECVQDMDHENMFWYRQDPGLGLRLIYFSYDVKMKEKGDIPEGYSVSREKKERFSLILESASTNQTSMYLCASSLLGSRGERETQYFGPGTRLLVL.